What follows are 3 T cell receptor beta chains derived from one specimen sequenced in a study of STAT5B mutations in CD4+ large granular lymphocyte leukemia. The data were produced by immunoSEQ multiplex PCR, yet TCRdb's version contains in-frame clones alone and is incomplete. This sample has 45,000 to 50,000 clones, with about 80% found just once. Material: CD4+ T cells from blood buffy coats. These receptors came from a human donor in good health.

This chain links TRBV5-6 with TRBJ1-1; D is unclear. The germline CDR1 and CDR2 sequences are SGHDT and YYEEEE. With 0 bases removed from V and 1 base from J, the gap between germline ends came to 7 bases. CDR3 length equals 14 residues. CDR3 in amino acids: CASSLVGSNTEAFF. The CDR3 DNA reads as TGTGCCAGCAGCTTGGTGGGGTCGAACACTGAAGCTTTCTTT.

V gene TRBV27 combines with J gene TRBJ2-7; D remains ambiguous. Trimming cost V 6 bases and J 0 bases, with 9 bases left between them. The CDR3 runs 13 residues. Germline V gives CDR1 MNHEY, CDR2 SMNVEV (reference sequence). In DNA form, the CDR3 reads TGTGCCAGCAGAACCATGTACTCCTACGAGCAGTACTTC. It yields the protein CASRTMYSYEQYF.

The gene calls are TRBV5-4 and TRBJ2-2, with D hard to call. Germline assignment: CDR1 SGHNT and CDR2 YYREEE (reference sequence). Trimming pared 2 bases from V and 5 bases from J, leaving 13 bases between. This CDR3 region has 15 residues. The CDR3 reads CASSLDLYKTGELFF. The CDR3 coding sequence is TGTGCCAGCAGCTTAGACCTCTACAAAACCGGGGAGCTGTTTTTT.